The rows below give T cell receptor beta chains drawn from one sample of a study of cytotoxic CD8 clonotypes in ibrutinib-treated CLL. Repertoires were generated with immunoSEQ multiplex PCR, while TCRdb's copy carries only in-frame clones and drops some. This sample has around 97,000 clones, with more than 75% found just once. The specimen was PBMCs, collected after 12 months of ibrutinib treatment. The receptors stem from a human donor with chronic lymphocytic leukemia. CDR3s include the opening cysteine and the closing phenylalanine or tryptophan. A D gene is named only where the DNA matches it firmly. The listing skips clone size in some rows; elsewhere it reads once, few, many or a size class.

CDR3 length: 12; J gene: TRBJ2-5; D gene: .; V gene: TRBV5-1; clone size: few; CDR3 protein: CASSFWAETQYF; CDR3 DNA: TGCGCCAGCAGCTTTTGGGCAGAGACCCAGTACTTC
CDR3 length: 13; J gene: TRBJ2-7; D gene: TRBD2; V gene: TRBV19; clone size: .; CDR3 protein: CASKRAGGYEQYF; CDR3 DNA: TGTGCCAGTAAAAGAGCGGGGGGGTACGAGCAGTACTTC
CDR3 length: 14; J gene: TRBJ1-1; D gene: .; V gene: TRBV2; clone size: few; CDR3 protein: CASNLGNQRTEAFF; CDR3 DNA: TGTGCCAGCAACCTCGGGAACCAGCGCACTGAAGCTTTCTTT
CDR3 length: 15; J gene: TRBJ2-3; D gene: TRBD1; V gene: TRBV11-1; clone size: .; CDR3 protein: CASSFGTGGTDTQYF; CDR3 DNA: TGTGCCAGCAGCTTCGGGACAGGGGGGACAGATACGCAGTATTTT
CDR3 length: 14; J gene: TRBJ2-7; D gene: .; V gene: TRBV2; clone size: few; CDR3 protein: CASSEGTAPYEQYF; CDR3 DNA: TGTGCCAGCAGTGAGGGGACTGCCCCCTACGAGCAGTACTTC
CDR3 length: 14; J gene: TRBJ1-2; D gene: .; V gene: TRBV5-4; clone size: .; CDR3 protein: CASSLDRGLGGYTF; CDR3 DNA: TGTGCCAGCAGCTTGGACCGGGGTTTAGGTGGCTACACCTTC
CDR3 length: 14; J gene: TRBJ2-7; D gene: TRBD1; V gene: TRBV5-1; clone size: medium-sized; CDR3 protein: CASSLGGQGNEQYF; CDR3 DNA: TGCGCCAGCAGCTTGGGGGGACAGGGGAACGAGCAGTACTTC
CDR3 length: 13; J gene: TRBJ1-2; D gene: .; V gene: TRBV7-2; clone size: .; CDR3 protein: CASSSQSAGGYTF; CDR3 DNA: TGTGCCAGCAGCTCACAGTCAGCCGGAGGCTACACCTTC
CDR3 length: 15; J gene: TRBJ2-5; D gene: .; V gene: TRBV7-2; clone size: .; CDR3 protein: CASSPPSLRKETQYF; CDR3 DNA: TGTGCCAGCAGCCCCCCCTCACTACGGAAAGAGACCCAGTACTTC
CDR3 length: 17; J gene: TRBJ2-4; D gene: TRBD1; V gene: TRBV28; clone size: .; CDR3 protein: CASSWEITGGAKNIQYF; CDR3 DNA: TGTGCCAGCAGTTGGGAAATTACAGGGGGAGCCAAAAACATTCAGTACTTC
CDR3 length: 14; J gene: TRBJ2-7; D gene: TRBD1; V gene: TRBV23-1; clone size: .; CDR3 protein: CASIPGQGRYEQYF; CDR3 DNA: TGCGCCAGCATCCCGGGACAGGGGCGATACGAGCAGTACTTC
CDR3 length: 16; J gene: TRBJ1-2; D gene: .; V gene: TRBV4-1; clone size: few; CDR3 protein: CASSQGGAQWGYGYTF; CDR3 DNA: TGCGCCAGCAGCCAAGGGGGGGCCCAGTGGGGCTATGGCTACACCTTC
CDR3 length: 15; J gene: TRBJ1-1; D gene: TRBD1; V gene: TRBV7-9; clone size: .; CDR3 protein: CASSRDRGPNTEAFF; CDR3 DNA: TGTGCCAGCAGCCGGGACAGGGGGCCGAACACTGAAGCTTTCTTT
CDR3 length: 13; J gene: TRBJ1-4; D gene: .; V gene: TRBV18; clone size: few; CDR3 protein: CASSADFREKLFF; CDR3 DNA: TGTGCCAGCTCAGCGGATTTTAGGGAAAAACTGTTTTTT
CDR3 length: 14; J gene: TRBJ1-3; D gene: .; V gene: TRBV7-2; clone size: .; CDR3 protein: CASSRGSSGNTIYF; CDR3 DNA: TGTGCCAGCAGCCGAGGGAGCTCTGGAAACACCATATATTTT
CDR3 length: 13; J gene: TRBJ2-2; D gene: .; V gene: TRBV2; clone size: .; CDR3 protein: CASTRDNTGELFF; CDR3 DNA: TGTGCCAGCACCAGGGACAACACCGGGGAGCTGTTTTTT
CDR3 length: 15; J gene: TRBJ1-1; D gene: TRBD1; V gene: TRBV5-6; clone size: .; CDR3 protein: CASSQLGQLNTEAFF; CDR3 DNA: TGTGCCAGCAGCCAATTGGGACAGTTGAACACTGAAGCTTTCTTT
CDR3 length: 16; J gene: TRBJ2-2; D gene: TRBD1; V gene: TRBV9; clone size: .; CDR3 protein: CASSVGGQQNTGELFF; CDR3 DNA: TGTGCCAGCAGCGTAGGGGGACAGCAGAACACCGGGGAGCTGTTTTTT
CDR3 length: 14; J gene: TRBJ2-6; D gene: .; V gene: TRBV7-3; clone size: .; CDR3 protein: CASSPGRKANVLTF; CDR3 DNA: TGTGCCAGCAGCCCGGGCCGGAAGGCCAACGTCCTGACTTTC
CDR3 length: 14; J gene: TRBJ1-6; D gene: .; V gene: TRBV5-8; clone size: .; CDR3 protein: CASSPPRVRSPLHF; CDR3 DNA: TGTGCCAGCAGCCCTCCCAGGGTGAGGTCACCCCTCCACTTT
CDR3 length: 20; J gene: TRBJ1-4; D gene: TRBD1; V gene: TRBV7-8; clone size: .; CDR3 protein: CASSFRLGSRQGNFNEKLFF; CDR3 DNA: TGTGCCAGCAGCTTTCGATTAGGTTCACGACAGGGAAATTTTAATGAAAAACTGTTTTTT
CDR3 length: 11; J gene: TRBJ2-5; D gene: .; V gene: TRBV6-5; clone size: .; CDR3 protein: CASRTRETQYF; CDR3 DNA: TGTGCCAGCAGGACCCGGGAGACCCAGTACTTC
CDR3 length: 11; J gene: TRBJ2-7; D gene: .; V gene: TRBV25-1; clone size: .; CDR3 protein: CASSRGNEQYF; CDR3 DNA: TGTGCCAGCAGCAGGGGCAACGAGCAGTACTTC
CDR3 length: 15; J gene: TRBJ1-1; D gene: .; V gene: TRBV12-5; clone size: .; CDR3 protein: CASGPGGLSGTEAFF; CDR3 DNA: TGTGCTAGTGGTCCCGGGGGTCTCTCGGGTACTGAAGCTTTCTTT
CDR3 length: 15; J gene: TRBJ1-4; D gene: .; V gene: TRBV5-6; clone size: .; CDR3 protein: CASSLRSGANEKLFF; CDR3 DNA: TGTGCCAGCAGCTTGCGGTCAGGAGCTAATGAAAAACTGTTTTTT
CDR3 length: 12; J gene: TRBJ2-1; D gene: .; V gene: TRBV6-6; clone size: .; CDR3 protein: CASSYSGNEQFF; CDR3 DNA: TGTGCCAGCAGTTACTCAGGCAATGAGCAGTTCTTC
CDR3 length: 13; J gene: TRBJ1-2; D gene: TRBD1; V gene: TRBV2; clone size: .; CDR3 protein: CASRSRDRVGYTF; CDR3 DNA: TGTGCCAGCAGAAGCCGGGACAGAGTTGGCTACACCTTC
CDR3 length: 15; J gene: TRBJ1-2; D gene: .; V gene: TRBV11-2; clone size: .; CDR3 protein: CASSLGSGLTWGYTF; CDR3 DNA: TGTGCCAGCAGCTTAGGTTCAGGGCTGACCTGGGGCTACACCTTC
CDR3 length: 14; J gene: TRBJ2-5; D gene: TRBD1; V gene: TRBV14; clone size: .; CDR3 protein: CASSLTGQEETQYF; CDR3 DNA: TGTGCCAGCAGCCTAACGGGACAGGAAGAGACCCAGTACTTC
CDR3 length: 11; J gene: TRBJ1-1; D gene: .; V gene: TRBV6-6; clone size: .; CDR3 protein: CASSDQSVAFF; CDR3 DNA: TGTGCCAGCAGTGATCAGAGTGTGGCTTTCTTT
CDR3 length: 13; J gene: TRBJ1-1; D gene: .; V gene: TRBV18; clone size: few; CDR3 protein: CASSQTRGTEAFF; CDR3 DNA: TGTGCCAGCTCCCAAACCAGGGGTACTGAAGCTTTCTTT
CDR3 length: 19; J gene: TRBJ2-3; D gene: TRBD2; V gene: TRBV7-3; clone size: .; CDR3 protein: CASSATGTSLAGTTDTQYF; CDR3 DNA: TGTGCCAGCAGCGCTACCGGGACAAGCCTAGCGGGGACCACAGATACGCAGTATTTT
CDR3 length: 17; J gene: TRBJ2-3; D gene: TRBD2; V gene: TRBV2; clone size: .; CDR3 protein: CASSLQLAGGSIDTQYF; CDR3 DNA: TGTGCCAGCAGTCTTCAACTAGCGGGGGGGTCTATCGATACGCAGTATTTT
CDR3 length: 17; J gene: TRBJ2-3; D gene: TRBD2; V gene: TRBV11-3; clone size: .; CDR3 protein: CASSLFRSAGGRDTQYF; CDR3 DNA: TGTGCCAGCAGCTTATTCCGAAGTGCGGGGGGGCGGGATACGCAGTATTTT
CDR3 length: 16; J gene: TRBJ2-2; D gene: TRBD1; V gene: TRBV6-1; clone size: .; CDR3 protein: CASSADRVGATGELFF; CDR3 DNA: TGTGCCAGCAGTGCTGACAGGGTCGGGGCAACCGGGGAGCTGTTTTTT
CDR3 length: 14; J gene: TRBJ2-7; D gene: .; V gene: TRBV19; clone size: .; CDR3 protein: CASSMRGAGYEQYF; CDR3 DNA: TGTGCCAGTAGTATGAGGGGGGCAGGCTACGAGCAGTACTTC
CDR3 length: 14; J gene: TRBJ1-2; D gene: .; V gene: TRBV28; clone size: .; CDR3 protein: CASRGQSYNYGYTF; CDR3 DNA: TGTGCCAGCAGGGGCCAGAGTTATAACTATGGCTACACCTTC
CDR3 length: 17; J gene: TRBJ2-2; D gene: TRBD1; V gene: TRBV5-1; clone size: .; CDR3 protein: CASSLGPGTGGTGELFF; CDR3 DNA: TGCGCCAGCAGCTTGGGACCCGGGACAGGGGGTACCGGGGAGCTGTTTTTT
CDR3 length: 15; J gene: TRBJ1-1; D gene: TRBD1; V gene: TRBV6-5; clone size: .; CDR3 protein: CASSYGTGGPRVAFF; CDR3 DNA: TGTGCCAGCAGTTACGGGACAGGGGGCCCCCGGGTGGCTTTCTTT
CDR3 length: 15; J gene: TRBJ1-1; D gene: .; V gene: TRBV18; clone size: .; CDR3 protein: CASSPEGHLNTEAFF; CDR3 DNA: TGTGCCAGCTCACCGGAGGGGCATTTGAACACTGAAGCTTTCTTT
CDR3 length: 11; J gene: TRBJ2-1; D gene: .; V gene: TRBV5-8; clone size: once; CDR3 protein: CASSPSYEQFF; CDR3 DNA: TGTGCCAGCAGCCCCTCGTATGAGCAGTTCTTC
CDR3 length: 13; J gene: TRBJ2-7; D gene: TRBD1; V gene: TRBV6-6; clone size: .; CDR3 protein: CASSSGTGYEQYF; CDR3 DNA: TGTGCCAGCAGTTCCGGGACAGGTTACGAGCAGTACTTC
CDR3 length: 16; J gene: TRBJ2-1; D gene: TRBD2; V gene: TRBV5-4; clone size: .; CDR3 protein: CASSPTIAGALNEQFF; CDR3 DNA: TGTGCCAGCAGCCCCACAATAGCGGGGGCCCTTAATGAGCAGTTCTTC
CDR3 length: 16; J gene: TRBJ1-1; D gene: .; V gene: TRBV7-9; clone size: .; CDR3 protein: CASSLESGREGTEAFF; CDR3 DNA: TGTGCCAGCAGCCTAGAATCGGGCAGGGAGGGTACTGAAGCTTTCTTT
CDR3 length: 14; J gene: TRBJ2-1; D gene: .; V gene: TRBV7-2; clone size: .; CDR3 protein: CASNPPGGRNEQFF; CDR3 DNA: TGTGCCAGCAACCCCCCCGGGGGCCGCAATGAGCAGTTCTTC
CDR3 length: 17; J gene: TRBJ2-1; D gene: TRBD2; V gene: TRBV30; clone size: .; CDR3 protein: CAWSAGLAGGFVNEQFF; CDR3 DNA: TGTGCCTGGAGTGCCGGACTAGCGGGTGGTTTTGTAAATGAGCAGTTCTTC
CDR3 length: 14; J gene: TRBJ2-7; D gene: TRBD1; V gene: TRBV28; clone size: .; CDR3 protein: CASSERDRWFEQYF; CDR3 DNA: TGTGCCAGCAGCGAACGGGACAGGTGGTTTGAGCAGTACTTC
CDR3 length: 16; J gene: TRBJ2-7; D gene: .; V gene: TRBV27; clone size: .; CDR3 protein: CASSPNSGYSSYEQYF; CDR3 DNA: TGTGCCAGCAGTCCGAATAGCGGCTACAGCTCCTACGAGCAGTACTTC
CDR3 length: 14; J gene: TRBJ1-5; D gene: .; V gene: TRBV28; clone size: .; CDR3 protein: CASSSGMSNQPQHF; CDR3 DNA: TGTGCCAGCAGTTCGGGTATGAGCAATCAGCCCCAGCATTTT
CDR3 length: 12; J gene: TRBJ1-1; D gene: .; V gene: TRBV19; clone size: once; CDR3 protein: CASSDYNTEAFF; CDR3 DNA: TGTGCCAGTAGTGATTACAACACTGAAGCTTTCTTT